This TCR beta chain comes out of a study of T cells in Graves' hyperthyroidism and ophthalmopathy. Study-wide background: Before treatment of any kind, peripheral blood was taken at initial diagnosis. Overall study results and limits: Expanded thyroid clonotypes (above 0.001) were mostly also found in blood.

Germline CDR1 is KGHSH and CDR2 is LQKENI. Trimming pared 2 bases from V and 1 base from J, leaving 23 bases between. This CDR3 has 19 residues. The source material, RNA transcripts, was used to amplify TCR beta CDR3 regions. HTBI primers were employed in a first-round RT-PCR of the TCR CDR3. Each CDR3 protein gets one entry after TCRdb re-called the multiplex PCR reads with MiXCR. The sample contains some 370,000 distinct CDR3 sequences, more than 12% of which appear only once. The study left out patients who had uncontrolled infection, other autoimmune disease, pregnancy or lactation. This clonotype has more than one count but fewer than ten. Its antigen is currently unknown.

This receptor was identified in a man in his fifties or sixties with Graves' ophthalmopathy. The chain recombines TRBV18 with TRBJ1-1; D ambiguous. Sequences were obtained from blood. The CDR3, as DNA: TGTGCCAGCTCACCAATACGGAAATCCAAACAGAGTCCGAACACTGAAGCTTTCTTT. Amino acids: CASSPIRKSKQSPNTEAFF.